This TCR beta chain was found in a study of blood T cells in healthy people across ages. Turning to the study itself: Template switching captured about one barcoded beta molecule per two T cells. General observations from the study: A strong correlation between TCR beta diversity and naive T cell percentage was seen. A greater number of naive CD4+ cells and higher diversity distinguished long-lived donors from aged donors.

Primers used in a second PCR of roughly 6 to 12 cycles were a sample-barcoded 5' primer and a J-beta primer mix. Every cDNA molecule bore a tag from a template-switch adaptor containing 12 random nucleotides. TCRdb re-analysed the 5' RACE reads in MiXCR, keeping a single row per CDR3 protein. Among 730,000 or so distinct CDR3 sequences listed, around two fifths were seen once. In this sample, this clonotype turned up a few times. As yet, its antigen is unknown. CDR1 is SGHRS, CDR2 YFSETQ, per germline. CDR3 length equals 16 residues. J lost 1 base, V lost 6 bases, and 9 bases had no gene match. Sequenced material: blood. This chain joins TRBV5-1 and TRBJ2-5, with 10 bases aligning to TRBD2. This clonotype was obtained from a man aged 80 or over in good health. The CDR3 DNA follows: TGCGCCAGCACTCTTGCTAGCGGGGGCCTCCAAGAGACCCAGTACTTC. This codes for CASTLASGGLQETQYF.